This section outlines one T cell receptor beta chain sequence together with its context. This entry belongs to a study of blood T cell repertoires in COVID-19. Study details: PBMCs, B-cell-depleted T cells, or T cells provided the cDNA or gDNA that made up the material.

Sequencing was performed with immunoSEQ multiplex PCR; in TCRdb, only in-frame clones are kept and a portion is missing. The sample includes 90,000 to 100,000 clones, 65% to 85% of them seen just once. Germline-derived CDR1 and CDR2 are MDHEN and SYDVKM. The CDR3 has 12 amino acids. The V end lost 5 bases, the J end lost 5 bases, and 7 bases lay between the germline ends. The sequencing input was peripheral blood. This TCR derives from a man aged 65 to 79 with active or convalescent COVID-19. V is TRBV28 and J is TRBJ1-5; D is uncertain. CDR3 nucleotides: TGTGCCAGCAGTGCCAGCGATCAGCCCCAGCATTTT. This encodes CASSASDQPQHF.